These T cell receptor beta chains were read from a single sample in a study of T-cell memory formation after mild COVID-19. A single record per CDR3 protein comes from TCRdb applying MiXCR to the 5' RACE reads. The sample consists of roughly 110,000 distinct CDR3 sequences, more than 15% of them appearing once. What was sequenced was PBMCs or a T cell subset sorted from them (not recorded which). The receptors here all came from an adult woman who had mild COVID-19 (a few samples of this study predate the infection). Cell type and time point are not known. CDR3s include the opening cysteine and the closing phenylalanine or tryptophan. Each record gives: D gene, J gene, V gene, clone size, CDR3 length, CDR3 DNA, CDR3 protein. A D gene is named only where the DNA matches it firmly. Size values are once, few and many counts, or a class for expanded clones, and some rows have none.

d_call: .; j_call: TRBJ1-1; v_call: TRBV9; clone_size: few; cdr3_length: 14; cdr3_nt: TGTGCCAGCAGCGTAGACGGAACTCCCACTGAAGCTTTCTTT; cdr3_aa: CASSVDGTPTEAFF
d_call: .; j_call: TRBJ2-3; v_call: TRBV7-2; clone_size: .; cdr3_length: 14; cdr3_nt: TGTGCCAGCAGCTTCGTAGAAAGGGCAGATACGCAGTATTTT; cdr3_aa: CASSFVERADTQYF
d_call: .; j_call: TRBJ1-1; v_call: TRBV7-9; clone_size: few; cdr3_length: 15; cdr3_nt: TGTGCCAGCAGCTTAGTTGGCAGTATGAACACTGAAGCTTTCTTT; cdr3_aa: CASSLVGSMNTEAFF
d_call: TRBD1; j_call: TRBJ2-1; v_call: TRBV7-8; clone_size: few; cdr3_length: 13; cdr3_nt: TGTGCCAGCCGTATGACAGGGGAGAATGAGCAGTTCTTC; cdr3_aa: CASRMTGENEQFF
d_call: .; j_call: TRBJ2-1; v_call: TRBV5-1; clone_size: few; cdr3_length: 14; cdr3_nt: TGCGCCAGCAGCTTGGATAGACGGGGCGATGAGCAGTTCTTC; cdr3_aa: CASSLDRRGDEQFF
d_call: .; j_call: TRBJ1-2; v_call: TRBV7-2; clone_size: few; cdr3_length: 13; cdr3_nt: TGTGCCAGCAGCTTAGGGGTCCTCTATGGCTACACCTTC; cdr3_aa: CASSLGVLYGYTF
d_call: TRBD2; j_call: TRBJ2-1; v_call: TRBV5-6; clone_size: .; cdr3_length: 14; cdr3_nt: TGTGCCAGCAACAACGGGGGGGCCTTCCATGAGCAGTTCTTC; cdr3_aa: CASNNGGAFHEQFF
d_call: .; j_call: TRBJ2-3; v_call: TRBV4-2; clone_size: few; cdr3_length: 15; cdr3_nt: TGTGCCAGCAGCCACCTGAATTGGAGCACAGATACGCAGTATTTT; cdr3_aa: CASSHLNWSTDTQYF
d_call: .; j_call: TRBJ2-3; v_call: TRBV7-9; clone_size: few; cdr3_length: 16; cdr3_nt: TGTGCCAGCAGCCCCCCGGGTTCCTTCAACACAGATACGCAGTATTTT; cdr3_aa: CASSPPGSFNTDTQYF
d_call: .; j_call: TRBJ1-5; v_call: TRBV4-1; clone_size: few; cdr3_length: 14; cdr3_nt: TGCGCCAGCAGCCCGTCCAGGGGAGAGCAGCCCCAGCATTTT; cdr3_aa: CASSPSRGEQPQHF
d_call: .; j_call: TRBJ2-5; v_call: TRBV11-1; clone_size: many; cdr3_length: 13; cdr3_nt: TGTGCCAGCAGCTTACTAGAGGCGGAGACCCAGTACTTC; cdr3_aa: CASSLLEAETQYF
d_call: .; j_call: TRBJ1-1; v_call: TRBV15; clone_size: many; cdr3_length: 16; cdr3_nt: TGTGCCACCAGCAGAGATTGGTCAGGGCTGAACACTGAAGCTTTCTTT; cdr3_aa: CATSRDWSGLNTEAFF
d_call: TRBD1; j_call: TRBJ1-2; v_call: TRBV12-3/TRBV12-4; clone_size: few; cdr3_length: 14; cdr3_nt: TGTGCCAGCAGTTCCCGGGACAGGGATGATGGCTACACCTTC; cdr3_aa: CASSSRDRDDGYTF
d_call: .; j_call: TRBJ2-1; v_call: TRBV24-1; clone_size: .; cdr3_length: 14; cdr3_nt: TGTGCCACCAGTGATGTGGGACTCCCGTTTGGGCAGTTCTTC; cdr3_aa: CATSDVGLPFGQFF
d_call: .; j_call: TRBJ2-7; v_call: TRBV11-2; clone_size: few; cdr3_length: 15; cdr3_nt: TGTGCCAGCAGCTTAGATGTAACTAGATGGTACGAGCAGTACTTC; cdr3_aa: CASSLDVTRWYEQYF
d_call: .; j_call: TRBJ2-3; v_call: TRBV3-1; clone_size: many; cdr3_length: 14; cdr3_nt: TGTGCCAGCAGCCAAGCCGACATCTTGAATACGCAGTATTTT; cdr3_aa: CASSQADILNTQYF
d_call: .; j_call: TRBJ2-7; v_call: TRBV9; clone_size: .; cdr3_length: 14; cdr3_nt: TGTGCCAGCAGCCAGGACGGCGGTGGGGACGAGCAGTACTTC; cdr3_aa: CASSQDGGGDEQYF
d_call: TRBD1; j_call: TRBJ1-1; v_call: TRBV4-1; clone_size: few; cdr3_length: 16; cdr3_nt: TGCGCCAGCAGCCAAGGGCCGGGACAGGGAGGCACTGAAGCTTTCTTT; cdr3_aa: CASSQGPGQGGTEAFF
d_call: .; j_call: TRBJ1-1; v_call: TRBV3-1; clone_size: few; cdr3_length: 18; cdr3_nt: TGTGCCAGCAGCCAAGAGTCGCGAGTTTTTGCCATGAACACTGAAGCTTTCTTT; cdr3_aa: CASSQESRVFAMNTEAFF
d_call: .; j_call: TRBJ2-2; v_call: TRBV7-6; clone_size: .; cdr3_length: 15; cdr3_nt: TGTGCCACCACGATTGGACAGCAGAACACCGGGGAGCTGTTTTTT; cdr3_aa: CATTIGQQNTGELFF
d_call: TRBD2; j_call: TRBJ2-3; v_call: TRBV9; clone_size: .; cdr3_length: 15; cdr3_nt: TGTGCCAGCAGCGTGGCGGGAGGGGCCGGAGATACGCAGTATTTT; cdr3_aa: CASSVAGGAGDTQYF
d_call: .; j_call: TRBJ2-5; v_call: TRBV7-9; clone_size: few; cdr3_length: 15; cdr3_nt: TGTGCCAGCAGCTTAGTACAGGGCCACCAAGAGACCCAGTACTTC; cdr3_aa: CASSLVQGHQETQYF
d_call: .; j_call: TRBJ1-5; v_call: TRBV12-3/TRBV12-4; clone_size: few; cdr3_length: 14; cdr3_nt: TGTGCCAGCAGTGGTCCTCAGGGAAGCCAGCCCCAGCATTTT; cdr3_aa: CASSGPQGSQPQHF
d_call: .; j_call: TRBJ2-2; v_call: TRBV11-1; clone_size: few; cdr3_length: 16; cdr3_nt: TGTGCCAGCAGCCCACAGGACGGTTGGGACACCGGGGAGCTGTTTTTT; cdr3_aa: CASSPQDGWDTGELFF
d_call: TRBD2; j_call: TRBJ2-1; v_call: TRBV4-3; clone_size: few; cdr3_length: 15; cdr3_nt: TGCGCCAGCAGCCTCCGGACTAGCGGGTCCGATGAGCAGTTCTTC; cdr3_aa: CASSLRTSGSDEQFF
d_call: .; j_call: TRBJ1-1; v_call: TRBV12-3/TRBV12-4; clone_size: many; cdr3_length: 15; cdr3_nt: TGTGCCAGCAGTTTAGAGGCAGGGTTGAACACTGAAGCTTTCTTT; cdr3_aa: CASSLEAGLNTEAFF
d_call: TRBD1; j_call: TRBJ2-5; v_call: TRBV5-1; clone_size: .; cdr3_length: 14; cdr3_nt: TGCGCCAGCAGCTTGGGAACAGGGGGAGAGACCCAGTACTTC; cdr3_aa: CASSLGTGGETQYF
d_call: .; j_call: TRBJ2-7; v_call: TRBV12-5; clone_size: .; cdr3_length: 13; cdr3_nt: TGTGCTAGTGGTTTGAGGCTGGACTACGAGCAGTACTTC; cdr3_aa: CASGLRLDYEQYF
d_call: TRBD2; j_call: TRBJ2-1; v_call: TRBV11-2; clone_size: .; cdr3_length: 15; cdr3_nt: TGTGCCAGCAGCTTTCGCGGCGGGAGGGAGGATGAGCAGTTCTTC; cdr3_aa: CASSFRGGREDEQFF
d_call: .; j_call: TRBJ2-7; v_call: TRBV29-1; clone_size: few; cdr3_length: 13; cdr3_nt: TGCAGCGTTGAGGGGCAGGGCTCGGACGAGCAGTACTTC; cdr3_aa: CSVEGQGSDEQYF
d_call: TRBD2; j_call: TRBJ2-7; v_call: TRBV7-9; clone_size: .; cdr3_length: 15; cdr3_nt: TGTGCCAGCAGCGAAGTGACTAGCGGGAGCTACGAGCAGTACTTC; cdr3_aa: CASSEVTSGSYEQYF
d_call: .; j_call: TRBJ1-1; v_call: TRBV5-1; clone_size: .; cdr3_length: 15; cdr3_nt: TGCGCCAGCAGCTTGGCCCACACCCTAGACACTGAAGCTTTCTTT; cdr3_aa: CASSLAHTLDTEAFF
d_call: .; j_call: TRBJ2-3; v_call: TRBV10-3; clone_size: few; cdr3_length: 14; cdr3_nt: TGTGCCATCAGTGGGAGGGGAACCACAGATACGCAGTATTTT; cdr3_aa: CAISGRGTTDTQYF
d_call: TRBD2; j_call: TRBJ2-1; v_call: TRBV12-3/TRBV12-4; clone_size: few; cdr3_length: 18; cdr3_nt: TGTGCCAGCAGTACGACCGGGACTAGCGGGGGGACCTACAATGAGCAGTTCTTC; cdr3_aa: CASSTTGTSGGTYNEQFF
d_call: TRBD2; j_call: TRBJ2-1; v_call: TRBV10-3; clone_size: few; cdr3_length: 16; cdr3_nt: TGTGCCATCAGTGATGCCGCTAGCGGGGTGGCGTCTGAGCAGTTCTTC; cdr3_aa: CAISDAASGVASEQFF
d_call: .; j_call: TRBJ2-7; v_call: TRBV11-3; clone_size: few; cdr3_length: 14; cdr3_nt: TGTGCCAGCAGCTTATTCCCTAGCTCCTACGAGCAGTACTTC; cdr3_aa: CASSLFPSSYEQYF
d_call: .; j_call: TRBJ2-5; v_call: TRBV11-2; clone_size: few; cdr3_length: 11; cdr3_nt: TGTGCCAGCAGCATCATGGAGACCCAGTACTTC; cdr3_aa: CASSIMETQYF
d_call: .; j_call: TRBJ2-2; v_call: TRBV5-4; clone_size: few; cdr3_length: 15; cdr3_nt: TGTGCCAGCAGCCCAGGGAGTGTACTCACCGGGGAGCTGTTTTTT; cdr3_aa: CASSPGSVLTGELFF
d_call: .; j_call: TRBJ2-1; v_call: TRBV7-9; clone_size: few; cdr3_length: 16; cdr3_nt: TGTGCCAGCAGCTTACTTACTAGAAGGTTTGCCAATGAGCAGTTCTTC; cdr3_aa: CASSLLTRRFANEQFF
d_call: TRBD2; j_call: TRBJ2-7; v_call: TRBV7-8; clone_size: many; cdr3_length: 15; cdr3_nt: TGTGCCAGCAGCTTGGGGGGACTAGTGGTCTACGAGCAGTACTTC; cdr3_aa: CASSLGGLVVYEQYF
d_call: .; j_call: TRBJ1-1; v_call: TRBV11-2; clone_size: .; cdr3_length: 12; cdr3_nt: TGTGCCAGCAGCTTGGAACAGCTTGAAGCTTTCTTT; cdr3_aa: CASSLEQLEAFF
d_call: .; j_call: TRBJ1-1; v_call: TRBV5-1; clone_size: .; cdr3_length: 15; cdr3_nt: TGCGCCAGCAGCTTGGGCACAACAGGGAACACTGAAGCTTTCTTT; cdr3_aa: CASSLGTTGNTEAFF
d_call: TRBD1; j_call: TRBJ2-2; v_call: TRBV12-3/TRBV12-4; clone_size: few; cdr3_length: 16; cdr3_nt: TGTGCCAGCAGTTATACAGGGGGCGCGAACACCGGGGAGCTGTTTTTT; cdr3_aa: CASSYTGGANTGELFF
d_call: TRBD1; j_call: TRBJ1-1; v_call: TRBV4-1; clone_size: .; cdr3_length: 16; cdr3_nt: TGCGCCAGCAGGGAAGGACAGGGAGGCTTGAACACTGAAGCTTTCTTT; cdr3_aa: CASREGQGGLNTEAFF
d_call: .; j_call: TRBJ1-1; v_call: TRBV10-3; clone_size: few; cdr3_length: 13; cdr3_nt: TGTGCCATCAGTGAGGGGTTGAACACTGAAGCTTTCTTT; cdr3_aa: CAISEGLNTEAFF